Following are 13 T cell receptor beta chains from one sample sequenced in a study of neurological immune-mediated disorders. TCRdb reanalysed the 5' RACE reads using MiXCR and keeps one entry per CDR3 protein. In the table there are about 74,000 distinct CDR3 sequences, 4% to 6% of which are singletons. The sequenced material came from PBMCs. These receptors were taken from a man aged 18 to 29 with multiple sclerosis.

This clonotype was detected only once. This rearrangement joins TRBV9 to TRBJ2-5, with 12 bases identical to TRBD2. In germline, CDR1 is SGDLS, CDR2 YYNGEE. The V segment lost 2 bases and the J segment 4 bases; nucleotides outside the gene matches: 9. The CDR3 extends over 17 amino acids. The CDR3 DNA sequence: TGTGCCAGCAGCGTCGGGCAACTAGCGGGAGGATTAGAGACCCAGTACTTC. The encoded protein is CASSVGQLAGGLETQYF.

In this sample, this clonotype turned up many times. This sequence joins TRBV20-1 and TRBJ1-2, with D unclear. Germline V gene lookup returns CDR1 DFQATT and CDR2 SNEGSKA (reference sequence). Trimming removed 3 bases from V and 2 bases from J, with 16 bases in between. The CDR3 consists of 15 residues. CDR3 amino acids: CSASRTVDTNYGYTF. The CDR3 DNA reads TGCAGTGCTAGCAGAACAGTCGACACAAACTATGGCTACACCTTC.

This clonotype was counted once. The genes are TRBV28 and TRBJ2-7; the D is unclear. Germline CDR1 MDHEN, CDR2 SYDVKM. This CDR3 is built from 14 residues. V was clipped by 2 bases and J by 0 bases, with 8 bases between them. The CDR3 region has the DNA TGTGCCAGCAGTTTAATGGGCAACTCCTACGAGCAGTACTTC. It specifies CASSLMGNSYEQYF.

This clonotype was detected many times. CDR3 in DNA: TGCGCCAGCAGCCGCCTACTAGCGGGAGGTGACGAGCAGTACTTC. Amino acid sequence: CASSRLLAGGDEQYF. This chain links TRBV5-1 with TRBJ2-7; 12 bases align to TRBD2. The germline V gene encodes CDR1 SGHRS and CDR2 YFSETQ. V dropped 4 bases and J dropped 5; count of bases not matched to a gene: 7. This CDR3 is built from 15 residues.

This clonotype was found many times. The gene calls are TRBV15 and TRBJ2-1; TRBD2 matches at 11 bases. In germline, CDR1 is LNHNV, CDR2 YYDKDF (reference sequence). CDR3 length equals 16 residues. V shed 3 bases and J 4 bases; nucleotides not matched to a gene: 5. Here the CDR3 DNA reads TGTGCCACCAGCAGGAAAACTAGCGGGGGTTACAATGAGCAGTTCTTC. Its protein is CATSRKTSGGYNEQFF.

This clonotype turned up a few times. This sequence may be a read error, since a much larger clone differs from it by one base. The V gene is TRBV10-2, the J gene TRBJ1-1; D unclear. V lost 10 bases and J lost 3, with 9 bases in between. The CDR3 is made up of 11 amino acids. Germline lookup yields CDR1 WSHSY and CDR2 SAAADI. The CDR3 sequence: CAISRDTEAFF. The CDR3 nucleotides are TGCGCCATCAGCAGAGACACTGAAGCTTTCTTT.

This clonotype was counted at least ten times. V is TRBV20-1 and J is TRBJ2-7, with a tentative D call TRBD2 (5 bases). V lost 0 bases and J lost 7, with 16 bases in between. CDR3 length: 14 residues. Per the germline V gene, CDR1 is DFQATT and CDR2 is SNEGSKA (reference sequence). CDR3 amino acids: CSARDREVLGEQYF. The DNA of the CDR3 is TGCAGTGCTAGAGACCGGGAAGTTCTGGGAGAGCAGTACTTC.

In this sample, this clonotype turned up many times. This chain connects TRBV7-2 to TRBJ1-1; D not resolved. The length of the CDR3 is 14 residues. The germline gives CDR1 SGHTA, CDR2 FQGNSA. With 3 bases removed from V and 1 base from J, the gap between germline ends came to 9 bases. CDR3 residues: CASSFYQANTEAFF. DNA of the CDR3: TGTGCCAGCAGCTTTTACCAGGCGAACACTGAAGCTTTCTTT.

About this clonotype itself: Its ends do not fully match the called genes, so a read error is possible. The chain joins TRBV20-1 to TRBJ1-5; no clear D gene. This CDR3 is 15 amino acids long. Germline V gene lookup returns CDR1 DFQATT and CDR2 SNEGSKA (reference sequence). Here the CDR3 reads CSARADAYSNQPQNF. Written as DNA, the CDR3 is TGCAGTGCTAGAGCGGACGCCTATAGCAATCAGCCCCAGAATTTT.

This clonotype was observed many times. The gene calls are TRBV6-1 and TRBJ2-2; D not resolved. The germline V and J ends were trimmed by 7 bases and 6 bases, with 21 bases remaining between them. The CDR3 is made up of 16 amino acids. The germline CDR1 and CDR2 sequences are MNHNS and SASEGT. The CDR3 sequence is CASKGPVGSVPGELFF. The CDR3 DNA is TGTGCCAGCAAGGGCCCTGTAGGATCGGTCCCCGGGGAGCTGTTTTTT.

In its sample, this clonotype was seen many times. The chain employs TRBV5-1 and TRBJ2-7, with TRBD2 matching 7 bases. The CDR3 contains 14 residues. The V gene end was trimmed by 2 bases and the J gene end by 0 bases; junction bases not matched to a gene: 2. Germline assignment: CDR1 SGHRS and CDR2 YFSETQ. The CDR3 reads CASSFGGSSYEQYF. The CDR3 coding sequence is TGCGCCAGCAGCTTTGGCGGGAGCTCCTACGAGCAGTACTTC.

This clonotype was counted at least ten times. The chain is built from TRBV7-2 and TRBJ1-1, with D uncertain. V lost 5 bases and J lost 0, with 10 bases in between. This CDR3 is 14 amino acids long. Germline CDR1 and CDR2: SGHTA and FQGNSA. The CDR3 sequence: CASSDQPMNTEAFF. DNA of the CDR3: TGTGCCAGCAGCGACCAACCCATGAACACTGAAGCTTTCTTT.

This clonotype was counted at least ten times. One end of the junction fails to match germline, which may point to a read error. The chain employs TRBV10-2 and TRBJ1-5; the D gene is possibly TRBD1 (6 bases). This CDR3 is 15 amino acids long. The germline gives CDR1 WSHSY, CDR2 SAAADI. Here the CDR3 reads CASDSARGGDQPQNF. The CDR3, as DNA: TGCGCCAGCGATTCTGCTCGGGGGGGCGATCAGCCCCAGAATTTT.